Below, 19 T cell receptor beta chains from the same sample are listed, as sequenced in a study of cytomegalovirus exposure and HLA in healthy donors. This PCR relied on a set of 60 Vbeta primers and 13 Jbeta primers. TCRdb's table, derived via immunoSEQ multiplex PCR, lists solely in-frame clones and lacks some. This table has more than 150,000 clones, about 85% appearing once. The sequencing sample was made of PBMCs. All receptors come from a woman younger than 35 in good health and CMV-seronegative.

The J gene is TRBJ1-1, the V gene TRBV28, with 9 bases aligning to TRBD1. There are 13 residues in the CDR3. J gave up 6 bases and V 6 bases, and 5 bases lay outside the gene matches. Germline CDR1 reads MDHEN; CDR2 reads SYDVKM. The CDR3 region is CASRNRGLAEAFF. CDR3 DNA: TGTGCCAGCAGAAACAGGGGGCTCGCTGAAGCTTTCTTT.

The CDR3 is CASSYGQDANYGYTF. The CDR3 DNA sequence: TGTGCCAGCAGCTACGGACAGGACGCTAACTATGGCTACACCTTC. J is TRBJ1-2 and V is TRBV7-2, with TRBD1 identical over 7 bases. Germline V gene sequence: CDR1 SGHTA, CDR2 FQGNSA. The trim removed 4 bases at V and 0 bases at J, leaving 5 bases unmatched. The CDR3 is 15 residues long.

This chain joins TRBV5-4 and TRBJ1-4; a weak D match, TRBD1 (6 bases). In germline, CDR1 is SGHNT, CDR2 YYREEE (reference sequence). The CDR3 length is 13 residues. V gave up 2 bases and J gave up 7 bases, with 9 bases separating them. The CDR3: CASSLQGGEKLFF. The DNA for the CDR3 is TGTGCCAGCAGCTTACAGGGCGGTGAAAAACTGTTTTTT.

The gene calls are TRBV30 and TRBJ1-2, with D perhaps TRBD1 (5 bases). Germline values: CDR1 GTSNPN, CDR2 SVGIG (reference sequence). The germline V and J ends were trimmed by 8 bases and 13 bases, with 20 bases remaining between them. CDR3 size: 11 residues. The CDR3 region is CAAKEDVGGTF. The CDR3 DNA follows: TGTGCCGCCAAGGAAGATGTGGGGGGCACCTTC.

The chain employs TRBV30 and TRBJ2-1, with TRBD2 matching over 8 bases. The CDR3 has 13 amino acids. Per the germline V gene, CDR1 is GTSNPN and CDR2 is SVGIG (reference sequence). The V gene end was trimmed by 4 bases and the J gene end by 5 bases; junction bases not matched to a gene: 4. CDR3 protein: CAWTPGGHNEQFF. CDR3 DNA: TGTGCCTGGACCCCGGGGGGGCACAATGAGCAGTTCTTC.

V and J are TRBV28 and TRBJ2-3; 8 bases line up with TRBD1. The CDR3 spans 15 residues. V lost 1 base to trimming and J lost 4 bases; unmatched junction nucleotides: 4. Germline V gives CDR1 MDHEN, CDR2 SYDVKM. The CDR3 DNA is TGTGCCAGCAGTTTATCAGGGACAGGAGCAGATACGCAGTATTTT. Translating gives CASSLSGTGADTQYF.

The CDR3 sequence: CASSSSAFQETQYF. The CDR3 bases are TGTGCCAGCAGCTCTTCAGCGTTCCAAGAGACCCAGTACTTC. The rearrangement links TRBV11-3 to TRBJ2-5; D uncertain. CDR1 SGHNT and CDR2 YENEEA come from the germline V gene. The CDR3 is made up of 14 amino acids. The germline V and J ends were trimmed by 4 bases and 1 base, with 10 bases remaining between them.

The chain joins TRBV2 to TRBJ1-1; weak D call: TRBD1 (5 bases). V was shortened by 8 bases and J by 0 bases, with 13 bases between the two germline ends. Germline V gene lookup returns CDR1 SNHLY and CDR2 FYNNEI. The CDR3 extends over 14 amino acids. The DNA of the CDR3 is TGTGCCAGCGGGGCCGACCATATGAACACTGAAGCTTTCTTT. Protein product: CASGADHMNTEAFF.

The sample holds a few counts of this clone. The gene calls are TRBV15 and TRBJ2-1, with D maybe TRBD2 (7 bases). Between the trimmed V and J ends, which lost 8 bases and 6 bases, there was a span of 14 bases. The CDR3 extends over 13 amino acids. In germline, CDR1 is LNHNV, CDR2 YYDKDF (reference sequence). CDR3 residues: CATGGARSNEQFF. CDR3 nucleotide sequence: TGTGCCACCGGGGGGGCCCGCTCCAATGAGCAGTTCTTC.

This clone appeared once. The CDR3 region has the DNA TGTGCCAGTAGGAGAGCGGCATTTTGGGCGCAGTATTTT. Translated, it gives CASRRAAFWAQYF. The rearrangement joins TRBV19 to TRBJ2-3; tentative D call: TRBD2 (5 bases). V was shortened by 6 bases and J by 10 bases, with 17 bases between the two germline ends. Germline V gives CDR1 LNHDA, CDR2 SQIVND (reference sequence). This CDR3 comprises 13 residues.

This clone has more than one count but fewer than ten. The chain recombines TRBV6-6 with TRBJ1-5; TRBD1 is a possible D gene (6 bases). V was shortened by 5 bases and J by 3 bases, with 11 bases between the two germline ends. The germline gives CDR1 MNHNY, CDR2 SVGAGI (reference sequence). CDR3 length equals 14 residues. Written as DNA, the CDR3 is TGTGCCAGCAGTCGGACAGCGGTCAATCAGCCCCAGCATTTT. It specifies CASSRTAVNQPQHF.

This clone came up a few times. J is TRBJ2-7 and V is TRBV15; possible D gene TRBD1, 6 bases. The germline V gene has CDR1 LNHNV and CDR2 YYDKDF (reference sequence). This CDR3 contains 14 residues. V was clipped by 5 bases and J by 1 base, with 12 bases between them. The CDR3 protein is CATSQGSQSYEQYF. The CDR3 DNA sequence: TGTGCCACCAGCCAGGGGTCCCAATCCTACGAGCAGTACTTC. Variable domain in full (rest from reference TRBV15 and TRBJ2-7): DAMVIQNPRYQVTQFGKPVTLSCSQTLNHNVMYWYQQKSSQAPKLLFHYYDKDFNNEADTPDNFQSRRPNTSFCFLDIRSPGLGDTAMYLCATSQGSQSYEQYFGPGTRLTVT.

This sequence joins TRBV6-5 and TRBJ1-3; weak D call: TRBD1 (5 bases). Germline CDR1 and CDR2: MNHEY and SVGAGI. The CDR3 totals 14 residues. V lost 7 bases and J 6 bases, leaving 16 bases between the germline ends. This chain's CDR3 is CASTTPGGSNTIYF. In DNA, the CDR3 is TGTGCCAGCACAACTCCCGGGGGGTCAAACACCATATATTTT.

This chain links TRBV2 with TRBJ1-2; no clear D. Trimming cost V 7 bases and J 4 bases, with 13 bases left between them. The length of the CDR3 is 13 residues. Looked up from germline, CDR1 is SNHLY and CDR2 is FYNNEI. CDR3 region: CASTPEVGYGYTF. In nucleotides, the CDR3 is TGTGCCAGCACCCCAGAGGTGGGCTATGGCTACACCTTC. Based on the CDR3 plus reference TRBV2 and TRBJ1-2, the full variable domain is EPEVTQTPSHQVTQMGQEVILRCVPISNHLYFYWYRQILGQKVEFLVSFYNNEISEKSEIFDDQFSVERPDGSNFTLKIRSTKLEDSAMYFCASTPEVGYGYTFGSGTRLTVV.

Only a few counts were recorded for this clone. The rearrangement joins TRBV6-4 to TRBJ2-2, with D maybe TRBD1 (6 bases). CDR3 length equals 13 residues. Trimming took off 2 bases at V and 7 bases at J, with 8 bases between the two ends. Germline V gene data show CDR1 as MRHNA and CDR2 as SNTAGT. This CDR3 is CASSDKDSGELFF. CDR3 nucleotides: TGTGCCAGCAGTGACAAGGACAGCGGGGAGCTGTTTTTT.

The V and J genes are TRBV12-5 and TRBJ2-5; TRBD1 is a possible D gene (5 bases). CDR1 is LGHNT, CDR2 FRNRAP, per germline. V dropped 5 bases and J dropped 9 bases, with 10 bases sitting between them. This CDR3 is built from 11 residues. The CDR3 DNA sequence: TGTGCTAGTGGTCAGGGATCGGCCCAGTACTTC. This codes for CASGQGSAQYF.

This clone was picked up a small number of times. V gene TRBV5-1 combines with J gene TRBJ2-3, with a tentative D call TRBD1 (6 bases). There are 13 residues in the CDR3. Germline loops: CDR1 SGHRS, CDR2 YFSETQ. Trimming shortened V by 4 bases and J by 6 bases, and 12 bases separated the two germline ends. The CDR3 DNA is TGCGCCAGCAGCGAGGAAAGGGGGGATACGCAGTATTTT. Residues: CASSEERGDTQYF. Together with reference TRBV5-1 and TRBJ2-3, the CDR3 gives the full variable domain: KAGVTQTPRYLIKTRGQQVTLSCSPISGHRSVSWYQQTPGQGLQFLFEYFSETQRNKGNFPGRFSGRQFSNSRSEMNVSTLELGDSALYLCASSEERGDTQYFGPGTRLTVL.

The genes are TRBV19 and TRBJ1-3; D gene unclear. Trimming removed 3 bases at V and 2 bases at J, with 11 bases between. There are 15 residues in the CDR3. The germline V gene has CDR1 LNHDA and CDR2 SQIVND (reference sequence). Here the CDR3 DNA reads TGTGCCAGTAGTATCACACCTGGAGCTGGAAACACCATATATTTT. It codes for CASSITPGAGNTIYF.

The chain joins TRBV11-2 to TRBJ2-7, with TRBD1 as a possible D gene (6 bases). Deletions cut 5 bases from V and 7 bases from J, with 15 bases between. From germline, CDR1 is SGHAT and CDR2 FQNNGV. The CDR3 spans 13 residues. The CDR3 DNA reads TGTGCCAGCAGCCGCCTCGACAGGAGTGAGCAGTACTTC. It encodes CASSRLDRSEQYF.